The 9 T cell receptor beta chains below were found in one sample sequenced in a study of T-cell memory formation after mild COVID-19 (dated by TCRdb to about 2021). Receptor amplification or capture employed 5' RACE. The instrument was an Illumina NovaSeq 6000. The public reads were quality trimmed at Q25 with fastp and then assembled into clones with MiXCR by TCRdb, keeping productive beta chains. Here each entry gathers all rows of one CDR3 protein and keeps the most common genes and DNA. The sample has about 390,000 distinct CDR3 sequences on record, approximately 16% of them singletons. The biggest ten clones account for around a fifth of the sample. The specimen was PBMCs or a T cell subset sorted from them (not recorded which). The receptors come from a man aged 18-30 years who had mild COVID-19 (a few samples of this study predate the infection). The sample titles of this study are shuffled in the database, so cell type and time point are left out; the donor was told from shared clones.

The chain's CDR3 is CASSSPDASSYNEQFF. The DNA for the CDR3 is TGTGCCAGCAGCTCCCCGGACGCTTCCTCCTACAATGAGCAGTTCTTC. The rearrangement uses TRBV7-8 and TRBJ2-1, with no clear D. Trimming pared 4 bases from V and 0 bases from J, leaving 13 bases between. CDR1 is SGHVS, CDR2 FQNEAQ, per germline. CDR3 length: 16 residues.

This clonotype was counted a few times. The rearrangement links TRBV6-2 or TRBV6-3 to TRBJ1-5; D remains ambiguous. Germline CDR1 reads MNHEY; CDR2 reads SVGEGT. Trimming took 0 bases from V and 7 from J, leaving 10 bases between them. The CDR3 totals 14 residues. The DNA of the CDR3 is TGTGCCAGCAGTTACTCCGCCATAAAACAGCCCCAGCATTTT. Encoded protein: CASSYSAIKQPQHF.

This chain joins TRBV6-6 and TRBJ2-1; no definite D call. CDR1 and CDR2 (germline): MNHNY, SVGAGI (reference sequence). This CDR3 contains 15 residues. V lost 3 bases and J 5 bases, leaving 14 bases between the germline ends. This CDR3 is CASSYRGFVDNEQFF. The CDR3 region has the DNA TGTGCCAGCAGTTATCGAGGCTTTGTCGACAATGAGCAGTTCTTC.

This clonotype was seen a handful of times. This chain uses TRBV7-9 with TRBJ1-2, with D possibly matching TRBD1 (5 bases). V was shortened by 0 bases and J by 2 bases, with 16 bases between the two germline ends. This CDR3 has 17 amino acids. Germline CDR1 and CDR2: SEHNR and FQNEAQ (reference sequence). The chain's CDR3 is CASSLADVGAPNYGYTF. CDR3 in DNA: TGTGCCAGCAGCTTAGCGGACGTCGGGGCCCCCAACTATGGCTACACCTTC.

The V and J genes are TRBV5-4 and TRBJ1-2; TRBD1 matches at 8 bases. J was trimmed by 8 bases and V by 3 bases; bases with no gene match: 9. This CDR3 has 14 residues. Germline V lookup: CDR1 SGHNT, CDR2 YYREEE (reference sequence). CDR3: CASSSDRGSGGYTF. The DNA for the CDR3 is TGTGCCAGCAGCTCTGACAGGGGATCGGGCGGCTACACCTTC. The full variable domain, with the rest looked up from reference TRBV5-4 and TRBJ1-2, is ETGVTQSPTHLIKTRGQQVTLRCSSQSGHNTVSWYQQALGQGPQFIFQYYREEENGRGNFPPRFSGLQFPNYSSELNVNALELDDSALYLCASSSDRGSGGYTFGSGTRLTVV.

This chain's CDR3 is CASSLTDGIGYTF. Written as DNA, the CDR3 is TGTGCCAGCAGTTTGACAGACGGTATCGGCTACACCTTC. The V gene is TRBV12-3 or TRBV12-4, the J gene TRBJ1-2; D possibly corresponds to TRBD1 (5 bases). The CDR3 is 13 amino acids. The V gene lost 3 bases and the J gene lost 8 bases, with 13 bases spanning the gap.

The rearrangement links TRBV7-8 to TRBJ2-6; weak D call: TRBD2 (5 bases). Germline V gene lookup returns CDR1 SGHVS and CDR2 FQNEAQ. Trimming removed 8 bases from V and 4 bases from J, with 9 bases in between. The CDR3 is 13 amino acids. CDR3 DNA sequence: TGTGCCAGCGAAACGGGAGGGGCCAACGTCCTGACTTTC. Its protein is CASETGGANVLTF.

V and J are TRBV7-8 and TRBJ2-1; 13 nucleotides match TRBD2. There are 17 residues in the CDR3. V trimming: 4 bases; J trimming: 10 bases; junction bases outside the gene matches: 13. The germline V gene has CDR1 SGHVS and CDR2 FQNEAQ. The DNA of the CDR3 is TGTGCCAGCAGCTCACTAGCGGGGGGGCCAGCAGTAGGGGAGCAGTTCTTC. It translates to CASSSLAGGPAVGEQFF.

The rearrangement joins TRBV12-3 or TRBV12-4 to TRBJ1-2; no reliable D call. CDR3 length equals 13 residues. V was trimmed by 6 bases and J by 5 bases, leaving 13 bases between them. The CDR3 here is CASSLAPAYGYTF. CDR3 coding DNA: TGTGCCAGCAGCTTGGCGCCAGCTTATGGCTACACCTTC.